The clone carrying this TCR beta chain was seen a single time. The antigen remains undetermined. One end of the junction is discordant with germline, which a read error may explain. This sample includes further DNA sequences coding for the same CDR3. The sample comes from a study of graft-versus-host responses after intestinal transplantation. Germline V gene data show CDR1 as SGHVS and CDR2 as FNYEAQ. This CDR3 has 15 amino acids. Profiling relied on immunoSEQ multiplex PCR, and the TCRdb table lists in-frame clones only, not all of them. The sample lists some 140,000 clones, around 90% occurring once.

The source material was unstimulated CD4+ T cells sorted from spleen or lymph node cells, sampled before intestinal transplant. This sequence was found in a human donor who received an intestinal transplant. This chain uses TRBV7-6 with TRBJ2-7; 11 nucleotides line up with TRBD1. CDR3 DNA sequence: TGTGCCAGCAGCTTAAGGACAGGGGGCTCCTACGAGCAGTATTTC. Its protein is CASSLRTGGSYEQYF.